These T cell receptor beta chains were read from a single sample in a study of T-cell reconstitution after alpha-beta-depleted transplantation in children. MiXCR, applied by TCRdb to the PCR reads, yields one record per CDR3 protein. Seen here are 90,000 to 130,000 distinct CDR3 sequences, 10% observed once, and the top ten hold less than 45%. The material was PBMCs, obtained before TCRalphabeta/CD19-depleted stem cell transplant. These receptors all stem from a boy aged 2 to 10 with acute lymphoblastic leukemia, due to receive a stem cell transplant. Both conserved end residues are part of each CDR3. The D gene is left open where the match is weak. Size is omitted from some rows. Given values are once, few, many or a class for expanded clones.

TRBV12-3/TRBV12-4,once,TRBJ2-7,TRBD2,CASSPLAGGLEQYF
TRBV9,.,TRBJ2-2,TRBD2,CASSPRTSGANTGELFF
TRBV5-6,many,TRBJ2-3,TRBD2,CASRRLAGSTDTQYF
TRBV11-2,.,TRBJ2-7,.,CASSPTVLRGEQYF
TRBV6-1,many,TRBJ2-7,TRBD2,CASSESLAGSGEQYF
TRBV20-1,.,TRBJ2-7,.,CSAYRRGEQYF
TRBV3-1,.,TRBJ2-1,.,CASSPHGGIYEQFF
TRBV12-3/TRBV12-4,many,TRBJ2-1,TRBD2,CASSPGTRFYEQFF
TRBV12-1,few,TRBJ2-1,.,CASSPRTSGRNEQFF
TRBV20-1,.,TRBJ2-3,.,CSASSISPGGSSTDTQYF
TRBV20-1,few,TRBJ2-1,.,CSARGTPGLYNEQFF
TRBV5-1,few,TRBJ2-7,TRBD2,CASSLRLAGSEQYF
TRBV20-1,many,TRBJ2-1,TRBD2,CSARPTSSGSYNEQFF
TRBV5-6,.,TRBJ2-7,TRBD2,CASSPGTTGEPYEQYF
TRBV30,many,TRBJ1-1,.,CAWSQGRRVTEAFF
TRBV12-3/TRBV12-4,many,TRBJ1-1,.,CASSFSLNTEAFF
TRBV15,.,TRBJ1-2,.,CATSRDRSHYGYTF
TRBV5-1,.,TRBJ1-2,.,CASSLLSGEYGYTF
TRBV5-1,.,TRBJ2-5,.,CASSWLTGQETQYF
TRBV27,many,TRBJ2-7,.,CASRTGEGYEQYF
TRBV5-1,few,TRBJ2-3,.,CASSLRGYTDTQYF
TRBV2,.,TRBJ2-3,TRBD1,CASTVGQGASDTQYF
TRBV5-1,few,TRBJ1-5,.,CASSLVGHQPQHF
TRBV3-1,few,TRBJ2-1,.,CASRRTPSGLGNEQFF
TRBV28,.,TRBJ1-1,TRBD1,CASRQRDRGLWNTEAFF
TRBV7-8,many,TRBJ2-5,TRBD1,CASSSASGTGSETQYF
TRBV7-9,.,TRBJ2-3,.,CASSYSNTDTQYF
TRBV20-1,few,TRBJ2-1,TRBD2,CSARNRDYGYNEQFF
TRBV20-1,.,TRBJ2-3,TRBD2,CIARGMTSGYTDTQYF
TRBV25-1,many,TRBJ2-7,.,CASSEAAAEQYF
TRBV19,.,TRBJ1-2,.,CASSISVYGYTF
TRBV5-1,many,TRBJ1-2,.,CASSLEGGYGYTF
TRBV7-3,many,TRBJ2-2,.,CASSPNGGPNTGELFF
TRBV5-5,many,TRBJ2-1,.,CASSEVRGLVNEQFF
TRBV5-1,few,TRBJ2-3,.,CASSFLGKFTDTQYF
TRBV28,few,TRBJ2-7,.,CASSTYRQAVRGPYEQYF
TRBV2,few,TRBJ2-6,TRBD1,CASRQGVVGANVLTF
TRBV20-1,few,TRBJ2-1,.,CSAPTGGRRHEQFF
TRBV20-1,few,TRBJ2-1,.,CSAREQQGYYNEQFF
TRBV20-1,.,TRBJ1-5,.,CSARDEEDQPQHF
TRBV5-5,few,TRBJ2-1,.,CASSPLLGEQFF
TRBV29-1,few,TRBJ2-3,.,CSVERVTDTQYF
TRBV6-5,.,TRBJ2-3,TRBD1,CASSYLGGATGADTQYF
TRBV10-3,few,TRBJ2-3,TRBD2,CAISETSGRTDTQYF
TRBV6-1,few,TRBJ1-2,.,CASSELQNYGYTF
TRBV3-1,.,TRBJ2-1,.,CASSQDYGLATAHSYNEQFF
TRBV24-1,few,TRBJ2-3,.,CATSDSGLGGDTQYF
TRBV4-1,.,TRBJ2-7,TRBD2,CASSQEWRLAAYEQYF
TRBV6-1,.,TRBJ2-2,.,CASRWGLQAGTGELFF
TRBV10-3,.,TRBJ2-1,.,CAISEGRAGGEQFF
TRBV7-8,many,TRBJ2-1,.,CASSLARGLRVNEQFF
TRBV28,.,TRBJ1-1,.,CASTAGWNTEAFF
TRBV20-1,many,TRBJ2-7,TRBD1,CSVPGTGSYEQYF
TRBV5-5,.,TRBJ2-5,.,CASSPGPAQETQYF
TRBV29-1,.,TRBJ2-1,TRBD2,CSVAGTSGRIDEQFF